The sequence of this T cell receptor beta chain was determined in a study of blood T cells in healthy people across ages. Regarding the study as a whole: Naive CD4+ cell counts and diversity both ran higher in long-lived than in aged donors. Because sorting was not performed, PBMCs prevented conclusive naive versus antigen-experienced comparison.

Per germline, CDR1 DFQATT and CDR2 SNEGSKA (reference sequence). The CDR3 covers 18 residues. Trimming took off 6 bases at V and 3 bases at J, with 27 bases between the two ends. Together with a sample-barcoded 5' primer, a J-beta primer mix was included in a second PCR lasting roughly 6 to 12 cycles. MiXCR, run by TCRdb on the 5' RACE reads, gives a single entry per CDR3 protein. The table lists about 1 million distinct CDR3 sequences, 20% to 25% of them singletons, with around 0.7% in the top ten. Concerning this clonotype itself: The antigen remains undetermined.

These data also featured in a second study, about T cells of mothers and their children.

The rearrangement uses TRBV20-1 and TRBJ2-4, with a possible D match to TRBD2 (7 bases). The receptor was isolated from a girl aged 2 to 10 in good health. Input material: blood. CDR3 in DNA: TGCAGTGCACCCGAGGGGGGGCTGTTGAGTATGGTCAAAAACATTCAGTACTTC. It yields the protein CSAPEGGLLSMVKNIQYF.